The next 28 T cell receptor beta chains were all read from a single sample in a study of technical replicates of blood from a handful of donors. TCRdb's copy holds only in-frame clones and misses some; the assay was immunoSEQ multiplex PCR. Seen here are approximately 81,000 clones, roughly four fifths observed once, and the top ten hold roughly 3.9%. The sample was PBMCs. These TCRs come from a human donor in good health. Some clones in this sample may be carry-over from other donors' samples.

The chain carries TRBV19 and TRBJ1-2; tentatively, D is TRBD1 (6 bases). Deletions cut 9 bases from V and 5 bases from J, with 16 bases between. From germline, CDR1 is LNHDA and CDR2 SQIVND (reference sequence). This CDR3 has 13 amino acids. This CDR3 is CASEDSPLYGYTF. CDR3 DNA: TGTGCCAGCGAGGACAGCCCGCTATATGGCTACACCTTC.

The rearrangement joins TRBV4-2 to TRBJ2-1, with D perhaps matching TRBD1 (5 bases). V was trimmed by 4 bases and J by 7 bases, leaving 8 bases between them. In germline, CDR1 is LGHNA, CDR2 YNFKEQ. CDR3 size: 12 residues. The CDR3 nucleotides are TGTGCCAGCAGCCCAACAGGTAATGAGCAGTTCTTC. This translates into CASSPTGNEQFF.

The chain joins TRBV30 to TRBJ2-1; 7 nucleotides align to TRBD2. V was pared by 7 bases and J by 4 bases, with 10 bases of the junction left unmatched. The germline V gene has CDR1 GTSNPN and CDR2 SVGIG (reference sequence). CDR3 length equals 14 residues. The CDR3 nucleotides are TGTGCCTTCCGTAAGAGCGGGATTTACAATGAGCAGTTCTTC. As protein: CAFRKSGIYNEQFF.

The CDR3 here is CASSLLGQGAYEQYF. The CDR3 DNA reads as TGCGCCAGCAGCCTCCTAGGACAGGGGGCCTACGAGCAGTACTTC. The chain has TRBV4-1 and TRBJ2-7; TRBD1 aligns across 10 bases. V lost 4 bases to trimming and J lost 2 bases; unmatched junction nucleotides: 5. This CDR3 has 15 amino acids. Germline V CDR1 and CDR2: MGHRA, YSYEKL.

This chain joins TRBV30 and TRBJ2-2; TRBD1 matches at 9 bases. CDR1 is GTSNPN and CDR2 is SVGIG in the germline V gene (reference sequence). The CDR3 sequence is 16 residues long. After removal of 1 base from V and 4 bases from J, the junction contained 7 bases not matched to a gene. In DNA, the CDR3 is TGTGCCTGGAGTGGCGATGGACAGGGGACCACCGGGGAGCTGTTTTTT. It specifies CAWSGDGQGTTGELFF.

V gene TRBV4-3 combines with J gene TRBJ2-7; D ambiguous. The CDR3 consists of 13 residues. From germline, CDR1 is LGHNA and CDR2 YSLEER. V gave up 3 bases and J gave up 4 bases, with 10 bases separating them. The CDR3 nucleotides are TGCGCCAGCAGCCATGACTCGAGGTACGAGCAGTACTTC. This encodes CASSHDSRYEQYF.

V gene TRBV7-2 combines with J gene TRBJ1-5; D call uncertain. Trimming cost V 0 bases and J 0 bases, with 6 bases left between them. Germline CDR1 SGHTA, CDR2 FQGNSA. CDR3 length equals 15 residues. The CDR3 region is CASSLAVYSNQPQHF. The CDR3 region has the DNA TGTGCCAGCAGCTTAGCCGTTTATAGCAATCAGCCCCAGCATTTT. Supplemented by reference TRBV7-2 and TRBJ1-5, the full variable domain reads GAGVSQSPSNKVTEKGKDVELRCDPISGHTALYWYRQSLGQGLEFLIYFQGNSAPDKSGLPSDRFSAERTGGSVSTLTIQRTQQEDSAVYLCASSLAVYSNQPQHFGDGTRLSIL.

The V call is TRBV29-1, the J call TRBJ2-3, with D perhaps TRBD2 (6 bases). Germline values: CDR1 SQVTM, CDR2 ANQGSEA. V lost 1 base and J 3 bases, leaving 20 bases between the germline ends. There are 17 residues in the CDR3. CDR3 protein: CSVEARPFLSGTDTQYF. The CDR3 bases are TGCAGCGTTGAAGCGAGGCCCTTTCTCAGCGGGACAGATACGCAGTATTTT.

The V call is TRBV18, the J call TRBJ2-2, with 8 bases matching TRBD2. This CDR3 has 15 residues. From germline, CDR1 is KGHSH and CDR2 LQKENI. Losses at the gene ends were 6 bases for V and 3 bases for J; bases not matched to a gene: 6. The CDR3 DNA reads as TGTGCCAGCTCCTCCTCGGGAGGGGACACCGGGGAGCTGTTTTTT. It codes for CASSSSGGDTGELFF.

The chain combines TRBV6-5 with TRBJ1-3; maybe TRBD1 (5 bases). Deletions cut 0 bases from V and 5 bases from J, with 14 bases between. CDR3 length equals 16 residues. The germline CDR1 and CDR2 sequences are MNHEY and SVGAGI. The CDR3 DNA follows: TGTGCCAGCAGTTACTCAAATATGGGGGGGAGAAACACCATATATTTT. Translation: CASSYSNMGGRNTIYF.

This clone occurred a few times. This chain joins TRBV14 and TRBJ2-2, with 8 bases fitting TRBD1. The CDR3 has 16 residues. The V and J ends lost 6 bases and 1 base, in that order; junction bases with no gene match: 7. Germline assignment: CDR1 SGHDN and CDR2 FVKESK. CDR3 loop: CASSLGQGWNTGELFF. The DNA for the CDR3 is TGTGCCAGCAGTCTAGGACAGGGCTGGAACACCGGGGAGCTGTTTTTT. The complete variable domain, with remaining parts taken from reference TRBV14 and TRBJ2-2, reads EAGVTQFPSHSVIEKGQTVTLRCDPISGHDNLYWYRRVMGKEIKFLLHFVKESKQDESGMPNNRFLAERTGGTYSTLKVQPAELEDSGVYFCASSLGQGWNTGELFFGEGSRLTVL.

The V gene is TRBV4-1, the J gene TRBJ1-1; D gene unclear. Per the germline V gene, CDR1 is MGHRA and CDR2 is YSYEKL. V was clipped by 1 base and J by 4 bases, with 16 bases between them. The CDR3 consists of 16 residues. The CDR3 is CASSQAWITRGTEAFF. The CDR3 DNA reads TGCGCCAGCAGCCAAGCTTGGATCACACGGGGCACTGAAGCTTTCTTT.

The chain carries TRBV7-3 and TRBJ2-1, with 11 bases fitting TRBD2. V trimming: 5 bases; J trimming: 1 base; junction bases outside the gene matches: 4. CDR1 and CDR2 (germline): SGHTA, FQGTGA. The CDR3 loop spans 16 amino acids. The CDR3 coding sequence is TGTGCCAGCAGCCGTACTAGCGGGAGTTCCTACAATGAGCAGTTCTTC. Protein product: CASSRTSGSSYNEQFF.

This rearrangement joins TRBV7-2 to TRBJ2-3; 7 bases match TRBD2. V lost 1 base and J lost 4; bases outside the gene matches: 2. The CDR3 has 14 amino acids. Germline-derived CDR1 and CDR2 are SGHTA and FQGNSA. CDR3 residues: CASSLGAGSDTQYF. The CDR3 DNA is TGTGCCAGCAGCTTAGGAGCGGGATCAGATACGCAGTATTTT. The whole variable domain, remainder taken from reference TRBV7-2 and TRBJ2-3, is GAGVSQSPSNKVTEKGKDVELRCDPISGHTALYWYRQSLGQGLEFLIYFQGNSAPDKSGLPSDRFSAERTGGSVSTLTIQRTQQEDSAVYLCASSLGAGSDTQYFGPGTRLTVL.

A few counts support this clone. V usage is TRBV7-9 and J usage is TRBJ2-2; 7 positions agree with TRBD1. Germline V gives CDR1 SEHNR, CDR2 FQNEAQ (reference sequence). Trimming cost V 6 bases and J 7 bases; bases outside gene matches: 8. CDR3 size: 14 residues. The CDR3 reads CASRLTGAVGELFF. In DNA form, the CDR3 reads TGTGCCAGCAGACTAACAGGGGCAGTCGGGGAGCTGTTTTTT.

The chain uses TRBV5-1 and TRBJ1-1, with 8 bases identical to TRBD1. With 5 bases clipped from V and 3 bases from J, the junction kept 6 bases outside the gene matches. The V gene's germline CDR1 is SGHRS and CDR2 YFSETQ. The CDR3 extends over 14 amino acids. Here the CDR3 DNA reads TGCGCCAGCAGTTTAACAGGGGGGGACACTGAAGCTTTCTTT. It encodes CASSLTGGDTEAFF.

The chain joins TRBV4-3 to TRBJ2-7; 7 bases are shared with TRBD1. Germline values: CDR1 LGHNA, CDR2 YSLEER. V dropped 0 bases and J dropped 6; count of bases not matched to a gene: 5. The CDR3 extends over 14 amino acids. The chain's CDR3 is CASSQEAGGGEQYF. CDR3 nucleotides: TGCGCCAGCAGCCAAGAGGCAGGGGGTGGCGAGCAGTACTTC.

This sequence joins TRBV6-1 and TRBJ1-6; 8 bases are shared with TRBD1. The CDR3 has 14 residues. Germline CDR1 and CDR2: MNHNS and SASEGT. Losses at the gene ends were 5 bases for V and 9 bases for J; bases not matched to a gene: 6. CDR3 sequence reads: CASSWDRLSSPLHF. In DNA, the CDR3 is TGTGCCAGCAGTTGGGACAGGTTATCTTCACCCCTCCACTTT.

The chain has TRBV7-2 and TRBJ2-7; possibly TRBD2 for D (7 bases). V was shortened by 5 bases and J by 0 bases, with 20 bases between the two germline ends. This CDR3 contains 17 residues. Germline CDR1 and CDR2: SGHTA and FQGNSA. The DNA for the CDR3 is TGTGCCAGCAGCCGCCGCCGGGGGGCGGGGAGCTCCTACGAGCAGTACTTC. It is translated as CASSRRRGAGSSYEQYF.

The J gene is TRBJ1-2, the V gene TRBV6-6; D perhaps matches TRBD1 (5 bases). The CDR3 extends over 14 amino acids. Trimming shortened V by 3 bases and J by 1 base, and 9 bases separated the two germline ends. Per germline, CDR1 MNHNY and CDR2 SVGAGI (reference sequence). For the CDR3, the DNA is TGTGCCAGCAGTTATTGGACACTTAACTATGGCTACACCTTC. This codes for CASSYWTLNYGYTF.

This clone was observed a handful of times. The V gene is TRBV29-1, the J gene TRBJ2-1; 9 positions agree with TRBD1. CDR1 SQVTM and CDR2 ANQGSEA come from the germline V gene. V dropped 0 bases and J dropped 6; count of bases not matched to a gene: 12. This CDR3 region has 17 residues. CDR3 residues: CSVEDLTGQGRINEQFF. The CDR3 nucleotides read TGCAGCGTTGAAGATCTTACCGGACAGGGGCGGATCAATGAGCAGTTCTTC.

This chain uses TRBV5-4 with TRBJ1-2; D may be TRBD1 (6 bases). V lost 1 base and J 8 bases, leaving 12 bases between the germline ends. Germline-derived CDR1 and CDR2 are SGHNT and YYREEE (reference sequence). The CDR3 loop spans 13 amino acids. The CDR3 DNA follows: TGTGCCAGCAGCTTGTCCCCGACAGGCGGCTACACCTTC. It is translated as CASSLSPTGGYTF. The variable domain in full, completed from reference TRBV5-4 and TRBJ1-2, reads ETGVTQSPTHLIKTRGQQVTLRCSSQSGHNTVSWYQQALGQGPQFIFQYYREEENGRGNFPPRFSGLQFPNYSSELNVNALELDDSALYLCASSLSPTGGYTFGSGTRLTVV.

This sequence joins TRBV7-9 and TRBJ1-3; D is unclear. The CDR3 spans 15 residues. CDR1 SEHNR and CDR2 FQNEAQ come from the germline V gene (reference sequence). Trimming took 4 bases from V and 0 from J, leaving 10 bases between them. The CDR3 spells CASSSDKSSGNTIYF. The CDR3 nucleotides are TGTGCCAGCAGCTCCGACAAGAGCTCTGGAAACACCATATATTTT. The whole variable domain, filled in from reference TRBV7-9 and TRBJ1-3, reads DTGVSQNPRHKITKRGQNVTFRCDPISEHNRLYWYRQTLGQGPEFLTYFQNEAQLEKSRLLSDRFSAERPKGSFSTLEIQRTEQGDSAMYLCASSSDKSSGNTIYFGEGSWLTVV.

This clone has more than one count but fewer than ten. The rearrangement joins TRBV13 to TRBJ1-6; 8 nucleotides match TRBD1. This CDR3 region has 14 residues. From germline, CDR1 is PRHDT and CDR2 FYEKMQ (reference sequence). V was clipped by 5 bases and J by 10 bases; unmatched bases: 7. Written as DNA, the CDR3 is TGTGCCAGCAGCACCCGGACAGGGAACTCACCCCTCCACTTT. It encodes CASSTRTGNSPLHF.

This sequence joins TRBV9 and TRBJ2-1, with D possibly matching TRBD1 (5 bases). The CDR3 totals 13 residues. Germline V gene lookup returns CDR1 SGDLS and CDR2 YYNGEE. V shed 0 bases and J shed 12 bases, with 13 bases lying between them. The CDR3 loop is CASSVEQARGQFF. The CDR3 DNA reads as TGTGCCAGCAGCGTAGAACAGGCCCGTGGGCAGTTCTTC.

The rearrangement links TRBV27 to TRBJ2-7, with 8 bases matching TRBD1. The CDR3 consists of 17 residues. J gave up 3 bases and V 1 base, and 11 bases lay outside the gene matches. Germline-derived CDR1 and CDR2 are MNHEY and SMNVEV (reference sequence). Written as DNA, the CDR3 is TGTGCCAGCAGTTTATACATGGACGGACAGGGTTTCTACGAGCAGTACTTC. The encoded protein is CASSLYMDGQGFYEQYF.

J is TRBJ1-1 and V is TRBV19; perhaps TRBD1 as D (5 bases). V was clipped by 6 bases and J by 2 bases, with 13 bases between them. The CDR3 is made up of 14 amino acids. Germline V CDR1 and CDR2: LNHDA, SQIVND (reference sequence). The CDR3 here is CASRAGQGNTEAFF. CDR3 sequence (DNA): TGTGCCAGTAGGGCAGGGCAAGGTAACACTGAAGCTTTCTTT.

This clone was detected only once. The V call is TRBV5-6, the J call TRBJ2-5; D is possibly TRBD1 (6 bases). Trimming cost V 4 bases and J 5 bases, with 12 bases left between them. This CDR3 is 13 amino acids long. Looked up from germline, CDR1 is SGHDT and CDR2 is YYEEEE. CDR3 amino acids: CASSPPRGETQYF. The CDR3 DNA reads TGTGCCAGCAGCCCGCCTAGGGGGGAGACCCAGTACTTC.